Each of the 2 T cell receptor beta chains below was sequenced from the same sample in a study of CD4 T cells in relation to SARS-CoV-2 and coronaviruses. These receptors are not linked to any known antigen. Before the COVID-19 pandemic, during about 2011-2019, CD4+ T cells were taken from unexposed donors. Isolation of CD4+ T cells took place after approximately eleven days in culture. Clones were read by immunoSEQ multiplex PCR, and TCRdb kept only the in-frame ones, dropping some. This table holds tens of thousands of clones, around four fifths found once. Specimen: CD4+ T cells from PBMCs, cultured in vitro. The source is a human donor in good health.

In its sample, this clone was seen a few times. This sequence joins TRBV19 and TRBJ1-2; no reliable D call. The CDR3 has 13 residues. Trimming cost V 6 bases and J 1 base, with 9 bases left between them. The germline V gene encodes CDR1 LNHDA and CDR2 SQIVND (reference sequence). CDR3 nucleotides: TGTGCCAGTAGCGGCACGGGTAACTATGGCTACACCTTC. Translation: CASSGTGNYGYTF.

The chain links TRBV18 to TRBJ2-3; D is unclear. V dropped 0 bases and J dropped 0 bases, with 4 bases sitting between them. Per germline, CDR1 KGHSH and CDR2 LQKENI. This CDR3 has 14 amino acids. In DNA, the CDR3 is TGTGCCAGCTCACCACCGTTCAGCACAGATACGCAGTATTTT. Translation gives CASSPPFSTDTQYF.